This TCR beta chain was recovered during a study of blood T cell repertoires in COVID-19. Study-level background: Sites across the United States, Italy and Spain contributed samples from acute and convalescent COVID-19.

TCRdb's table, derived via immunoSEQ multiplex PCR, lists solely in-frame clones and lacks some. The sample includes about 190,000 clones, roughly 88% of them seen just once. The germline gives CDR1 SGHDT, CDR2 YYEEEE. The CDR3 is 15 residues long. V was pared by 1 base and J by 4 bases, with 1 base of the junction left unmatched. The chain links TRBV5-6 to TRBJ2-2, with 10 bases fitting TRBD2. The sample was peripheral blood. The source of this sequence is a woman aged 40 to 55 who had recovered from COVID-19. CDR3 loop: CASSLTSGATGELFF. The CDR3, as DNA: TGTGCCAGCAGCTTGACTAGCGGGGCCACCGGGGAGCTGTTTTTT.